The 15 T cell receptor beta chains below all came from one sample that was sequenced in a study of brain T cells in children with intractable seizures. Only in-frame clones appear in the TCRdb table, and some are missing; sequencing was by immunoSEQ multiplex PCR. Here the sample spans roughly 69,000 clones, about 96% being singletons. Sequenced material: peripheral blood, taken at surgery. These receptors were collected from a boy younger than two with focal cortical dysplasia and intractable seizures.

The rearrangement uses TRBV2 and TRBJ2-1, with TRBD2 identical over 14 bases. V was clipped by 10 bases and J by 4 bases; unmatched bases: 12. The CDR3 covers 17 residues. Germline V lookup: CDR1 SNHLY, CDR2 FYNNEI. The CDR3 DNA is TGTGCCACCACGACTAGCGGGAGGGCCGCAGAATACAATGAGCAGTTCTTC. Protein product: CATTTSGRAAEYNEQFF.

V gene TRBV6-5 combines with J gene TRBJ2-7; D is uncertain. The CDR3 has 14 residues. Germline values: CDR1 MNHEY, CDR2 SVGAGI. V shed 8 bases and J shed 0 bases, with 14 bases lying between them. This CDR3 reads CASSYSPGSYEQYF. Here the CDR3 DNA reads TGTGCCAGCTCCTACTCTCCGGGCTCCTACGAGCAGTACTTC.

The count of this clone is one. The chain is built from TRBV10-3 and TRBJ1-4; 10 bases align to TRBD1. The CDR3 runs 15 residues. Germline V lookup: CDR1 ENHRY, CDR2 SYGVKD. Unmatched junction bases numbered 4, after V lost 3 bases and J lost 6 bases. For the CDR3, the DNA is TGTGCCATCAGTGACCCAGGGACAGGGGATGAAAAACTGTTTTTT. It is translated as CAISDPGTGDEKLFF.

The chain carries TRBV19 and TRBJ1-1; D possibly corresponds to TRBD1 (6 bases). V was trimmed by 3 bases and J by 2 bases, leaving 7 bases between them. The V gene's germline CDR1 is LNHDA and CDR2 SQIVND (reference sequence). CDR3 length: 13 residues. The CDR3 reads CASSMGQNTEAFF. The CDR3 DNA sequence: TGTGCCAGTAGTATGGGACAAAACACTGAAGCTTTCTTT. Filled out from reference TRBV19 and TRBJ1-1, the complete variable domain reads DGGITQSPKYLFRKEGQNVTLSCEQNLNHDAMYWYRQDPGQGLRLIYYSQIVNDFQKGDIAEGYSVSREKKESFPLTVTSAQKNPTAFYLCASSMGQNTEAFFGQGTRLTVV.

The chain couples TRBV28 to TRBJ1-6; the D is unclear. Per germline, CDR1 MDHEN and CDR2 SYDVKM. This CDR3 comprises 15 residues. The ends were cut back, 6 bases at V and 13 bases at J, with 22 bases in the middle. The chain's CDR3 is CASSPAGQADLPLHF. In DNA form, the CDR3 reads TGTGCCAGCAGCCCCGCGGGCCAGGCCGATCTTCCCCTCCACTTT.

The chain couples TRBV2 to TRBJ2-2, with D possibly being TRBD2 (5 bases). This CDR3 is 15 amino acids long. The germline CDR1 and CDR2 sequences are SNHLY and FYNNEI. V lost 8 bases, J lost 0 bases, and 13 bases lay in between. For the CDR3, the DNA is TGTGCCAGCCAGCTAGCAGTTGCGAACACCGGGGAGCTGTTTTTT. It translates to CASQLAVANTGELFF.

The chain combines TRBV29-1 with TRBJ1-5, with 7 bases that match TRBD1. J lost 3 bases, V lost 4 bases, and 3 bases had no gene match. The CDR3 covers 13 residues. Germline loops: CDR1 SQVTM, CDR2 ANQGSEA. In nucleotides, the CDR3 is TGCAGCGTTGGGACAGGAAACAATCAGCCCCAGCATTTT. Its translation is CSVGTGNNQPQHF.

This rearrangement joins TRBV5-1 to TRBJ2-5; TRBD2 aligns across 11 bases. There are 13 residues in the CDR3. The germline V gene encodes CDR1 SGHRS and CDR2 YFSETQ. V lost 6 bases to trimming and J lost 6 bases; unmatched junction nucleotides: 4. The chain's CDR3 is CASTGLAGQTQYF. CDR3 DNA: TGCGCCAGCACCGGACTAGCGGGTCAGACCCAGTACTTC.

This clone was counted a single time. Distinct nucleotide sequences in the sample also encode this CDR3. The chain carries TRBV4-2 and TRBJ1-4; the D is unclear. The V end lost 5 bases, the J end lost 3 bases, and 10 bases lay between the germline ends. Germline-derived CDR1 and CDR2 are LGHNA and YNFKEQ. This CDR3 is 14 amino acids long. The CDR3, as DNA: TGTGCCAGCAGCTCGGGCCAGCCTAATGAAAAACTGTTTTTT. Protein: CASSSGQPNEKLFF.

In DNA, the CDR3 is TGTGCCAGCAGCCCAAACGCGGGGGTGCGTGAAAAACTGTTTTTT. It specifies CASSPNAGVREKLFF. This sequence joins TRBV11-2 and TRBJ1-4; possibly TRBD1 for D (5 bases). CDR3 length: 15 residues. Germline V CDR1 and CDR2: SGHAT, FQNNGV. The V end was cut by 5 bases, the J end by 7 bases, with 17 bases between.

The chain links TRBV5-1 to TRBJ1-1, with D perhaps TRBD1 (5 bases). Germline V lookup: CDR1 SGHRS, CDR2 YFSETQ. This CDR3 region has 15 residues. V lost 3 bases and J 1 base, leaving 13 bases between the germline ends. CDR3 nucleotides: TGCGCCAGCAGCTCGGTTGGGGCGGAGAACACTGAAGCTTTCTTT. Amino acids: CASSSVGAENTEAFF.

The chain carries TRBV19 and TRBJ2-7, with TRBD2 identical over 15 bases. Germline values: CDR1 LNHDA, CDR2 SQIVND (reference sequence). V dropped 5 bases and J dropped 1; count of bases not matched to a gene: 12. This CDR3 spans 19 amino acids. The CDR3 region has the DNA TGTGCCAGTAGTTCTCTCGCCGGGACTAGCGGGAGGCTATCCTACGAGCAGTACTTC. Its translation is CASSSLAGTSGRLSYEQYF.

The sample holds a few counts of this clone. V and J are TRBV10-1 and TRBJ1-1; D is unresolved. Trimming removed 8 bases from V and 1 base from J, with 11 bases in between. Germline-derived CDR1 and CDR2 are WNHNN and SYGVQD (reference sequence). This CDR3 region has 13 residues. Here the CDR3 reads CASSRNRNTEAFF. In DNA, the CDR3 is TGCGCCAGCTCTCGAAACAGGAACACTGAAGCTTTCTTT.

The rearrangement joins TRBV2 to TRBJ1-4; 9 bases agree with TRBD1. The junction had 2 bases not matched to a gene; V was cut back by 6 bases and J by 3 bases. Germline values: CDR1 SNHLY, CDR2 FYNNEI. CDR3 size: 14 residues. CDR3 residues: CASSWTGANEKLFF. CDR3 DNA: TGTGCCAGCAGCTGGACAGGGGCTAATGAAAAACTGTTTTTT.

The CDR3 DNA is TGTGCCAGCAGCTTGGGAATGGGGCGCAACACTGAAGCTTTCTTT. Translated: CASSLGMGRNTEAFF. The V and J genes are TRBV5-6 and TRBJ1-1; the D gene is possibly TRBD1 (5 bases). The CDR3 is 15 residues long. V dropped 0 bases and J dropped 2 bases, with 11 bases sitting between them. The germline V gene has CDR1 SGHDT and CDR2 YYEEEE.